This T cell receptor beta chain was recovered during a study of shared clonotypes between healthy human individuals. Study as a whole: A few men and a couple of women, aged 18 to 49, were donors. CD4 naive cells filled three plates per donor, CD4 memory three, CD8 naive two and CD8 memory one.

Worth noting for this clone: The antigen is not known. Other DNA sequences in this sample translate to the same CDR3.

The assay was immunoSEQ multiplex PCR, and TCRdb's table has in-frame clones only and misses some. The sample comprises 2,500,000 or so clones, around 90% of which are singletons, and roughly 0.15% rests with the top ten. Regarding the study as a whole: An anticipated effect of sequencing depth on clonotype sharing among donors was recognized.

CDR3 length equals 16 residues. CDR1 is SGHRS, CDR2 YFSETQ, per germline. J gave up 1 base and V 4 bases, and 3 bases lay outside the gene matches. The TCR sequence derives from a man aged 18 to 29 in good health. This chain connects TRBV5-1 to TRBJ2-1, with 12 positions matching TRBD2. The sample taken for sequencing was naive CD4+ T cells sorted from blood. Subset defined: CD45RA+ positively selected. In DNA, the CDR3 is TGCGCCAGCAGCCTAGGACTAGCGGGGTCCTACAATGAGCAGTTCTTC. This codes for CASSLGLAGSYNEQFF.